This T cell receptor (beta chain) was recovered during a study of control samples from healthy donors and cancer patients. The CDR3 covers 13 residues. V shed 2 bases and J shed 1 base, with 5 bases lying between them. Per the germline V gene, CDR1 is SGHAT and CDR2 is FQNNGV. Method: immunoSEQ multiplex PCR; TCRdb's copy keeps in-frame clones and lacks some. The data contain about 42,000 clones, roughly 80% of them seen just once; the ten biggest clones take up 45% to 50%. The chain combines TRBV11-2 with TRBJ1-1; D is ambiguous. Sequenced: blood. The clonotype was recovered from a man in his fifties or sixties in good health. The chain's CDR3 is CASSLLGNTEAFF. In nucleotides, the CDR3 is TGTGCCAGCAGCTTATTGGGGAACACTGAAGCTTTCTTT.